Listed below are T cell receptor beta chains from one sample, sequenced in a study of Ad26.COV2.S vaccination and SARS-CoV-2 variants. Measured with immunoSEQ multiplex PCR; TCRdb has only the in-frame clones, and not every one. There are about 420,000 clones in the sample; roughly 90% occur only once, and approximately 4% lies in the top ten. Sequencing used peripheral blood, obtained in a trial of Ad26.COV2.S vaccine versus placebo. The receptors were gathered from a person aged 18 to 59 who received the Ad26.COV2.S COVID-19 vaccine or a placebo. Each CDR3 is given with its conserved first and last residue. A D gene is named only where the DNA matches it firmly. Some rows mark clone size as missing; the rest say once, few, many or name a class of expanded clone.

>TRBV2|NA|TRBJ2-2|NA
CASNRGGGDTGELFF
TGTGCCAGCAATCGGGGCGGGGGCGACACCGGGGAGCTGTTTTTT
>TRBV7-8|NA|TRBJ1-6|NA
CASSPGGLPLHF
TGTGCCAGCAGCCCCGGCGGGCTTCCCCTCCACTTT
>TRBV7-9|once|TRBJ2-2|NA
CASGGGPGELFF
TGTGCCAGCGGCGGGGGCCCCGGGGAGCTGTTTTTT
>TRBV11-2|once|TRBJ1-2|NA
CASSLVPLGGGSDYGYTF
TGTGCCAGCAGCTTAGTACCCCTGGGGGGGGGATCGGACTATGGCTACACCTTC
>TRBV30|NA|TRBJ1-5|NA
CAWSVLGGNQPQHF
TGTGCCTGGAGTGTACTGGGAGGCAATCAGCCCCAGCATTTT
>TRBV28|NA|TRBJ2-7|TRBD1
CASSSIGTGGGHEQYF
TGTGCCAGCTCCTCCATCGGTACAGGGGGCGGACACGAGCAGTACTTC
>TRBV6-2/TRBV6-3|once|TRBJ2-1|TRBD1
CASSLTGVGNEQFF
TGTGCCAGCAGTCTGACAGGGGTTGGCAATGAGCAGTTCTTC
>TRBV27|NA|TRBJ2-1|TRBD2
CASSLGVAGGLNEQFF
TGTGCCAGCAGTTTAGGGGTAGCGGGGGGGCTCAATGAGCAGTTCTTC
>TRBV28|NA|TRBJ1-2|NA
CASSLSPTGGSYGYTF
TGTGCCAGCAGTTTGAGTCCTACCGGGGGGAGCTATGGCTACACCTTC
>TRBV4-2|NA|TRBJ2-3|NA
CASSPDGGVVDTQYF
TGTGCCAGCAGCCCGGACGGGGGCGTGGTGGATACGCAGTATTTT
>TRBV2|NA|TRBJ2-6|TRBD2
CASSELLGRAHRGVSGANVLTF
TGTGCCAGCAGTGAGCTTTTGGGGAGGGCTCACCGTGGTGTCTCTGGGGCCAACGTCCTGACTTTC
>TRBV3-1/TRBV3-2|NA|TRBJ1-4|NA
CASSQDKGAFQGTNEKLFF
TGTGCCAGCAGCCAAGACAAAGGGGCCTTCCAGGGGACTAATGAAAAACTGTTTTTT
>TRBV6-5|NA|TRBJ2-7|NA
CATQRVSGEQYF
TGTGCCACCCAAAGGGTGAGTGGCGAGCAGTACTTC
>TRBV4-3|NA|TRBJ1-6|NA
CASSTSLQGTSPLHF
TGCGCCAGCAGCACCTCCCTGCAGGGTACTTCACCCCTCCACTTT
>TRBV30|few|TRBJ1-1|NA
CAWRRGFDTEAFF
TGTGCCTGGAGACGGGGGTTTGACACTGAAGCTTTCTTT
>TRBV3-1/TRBV3-2|NA|TRBJ2-5|TRBD2
CASSPSSGGLPETQYF
TGTGCCAGCAGCCCTTCTAGCGGGGGCCTTCCTGAGACCCAGTACTTC
>TRBV7-6|NA|TRBJ1-2|TRBD1
CASSLALGTGGGYTF
TGTGCCAGCAGCTTAGCCCTAGGGACAGGGGGCGGCTACACCTTC
>TRBV5-8|NA|TRBJ2-2|NA
CASSARQFGGELFF
TGTGCCAGCAGCGCAAGACAGTTTGGCGGGGAGCTGTTTTTT
>TRBV10-1|NA|TRBJ2-7|NA
CASSESGVQLQYF
TGCGCCAGCAGTGAAAGTGGGGTACAGCTGCAGTACTTC
>TRBV3-1/TRBV3-2|NA|TRBJ2-2|NA
CASSYAKALFF
TGTGCCAGCAGCTACGCTAAAGCGCTGTTTTTT
>TRBV7-2|NA|TRBJ1-1|TRBD1
CASSLWTGWLNTEAFF
TGTGCCAGCAGCTTATGGACAGGGTGGTTGAACACTGAAGCTTTCTTT
>TRBV3-1/TRBV3-2|once|TRBJ1-2|NA
CASSLHKANYGYTF
TGTGCCAGTAGCCTTCATAAGGCAAACTATGGCTACACCTTC
>TRBV4-3|NA|TRBJ1-4|NA
CASSRGPRDGEKLFF
TGCGCCAGCAGCCGGGGGCCTCGGGATGGCGAAAAACTGTTTTTT
>TRBV5-4|NA|TRBJ2-7|TRBD1
CASSPGTGSYEQYF
TGTGCCAGCAGCCCGGGGACAGGGTCCTACGAGCAGTACTTC
>TRBV19|NA|TRBJ1-5|TRBD1
CASTGQANQPQHF
TGTGCCAGTACAGGACAGGCCAATCAGCCCCAGCATTTT
>TRBV15|NA|TRBJ2-7|TRBD1
CATSRDLIGQGFNEQYF
TGTGCCACCAGCAGAGATTTAATAGGACAGGGGTTTAACGAGCAGTACTTC
>TRBV6-5|NA|TRBJ2-5|TRBD1
CASSYAGQGRKTQYF
TGTGCCAGCAGTTACGCCGGACAGGGTAGAAAGACCCAGTACTTC
>TRBV19|NA|TRBJ1-6|NA
CASSIGGVLNNSPLHF
TGTGCCAGTAGTATAGGTGGAGTTCTAAATAATTCACCCCTCCACTTT
>TRBV6-5|NA|TRBJ1-1|TRBD1
CASSYWEGAFTEAFF
TGTGCCAGCAGTTACTGGGAGGGGGCATTCACTGAAGCTTTCTTT
>TRBV3-1/TRBV3-2|NA|TRBJ2-3|TRBD2
CASSQDPAGEEADTQYF
TGTGCCAGCAGCCAAGATCCCGCGGGGGAGGAGGCAGATACGCAGTATTTT